Below are 20 T cell receptor beta chains sequenced from a single sample in a study of T cells in tuberculosis. The assay was immunoSEQ multiplex PCR, and TCRdb's table has in-frame clones only and misses some. The sample contains more than 35,000 clones, 90% to 95% of which appear only once. Sequencing used PBMCs. The receptors shown here come from a donor aged 10-29 years with latent tuberculosis or without tuberculosis infection.

The gene calls are TRBV9 and TRBJ1-1; perhaps TRBD1 as D (5 bases). CDR1 and CDR2 from the germline V gene are SGDLS and YYNGEE. V lost 6 bases and J 6 bases, leaving 12 bases between the germline ends. This CDR3 contains 12 residues. CDR3 DNA: TGTGCCAGCAAGGTACCGGGGGCTGAAGCTTTCTTT. Its protein is CASKVPGAEAFF.

The V and J genes are TRBV5-4 and TRBJ2-5; 7 bases are a match to TRBD1. CDR3 length: 13 amino acids. CDR1 and CDR2 (germline): SGHNT, YYREEE (reference sequence). The V and J ends lost 5 bases and 4 bases, in that order; junction bases with no gene match: 5. This chain's CDR3 is CASSRDSRETQYF. The CDR3, as DNA: TGTGCCAGCAGTCGGGACAGTCGAGAGACCCAGTACTTC.

The CDR3, as DNA: TGCAGCGCATCAGGGCTAAGGGGAAACACCATATATTTT. Translated, it gives CSASGLRGNTIYF. The chain is built from TRBV29-1 and TRBJ1-3, with D possibly TRBD1 on 5 matching bases. V shed 7 bases and J shed 4 bases, with 14 bases lying between them. Per the germline V gene, CDR1 is SQVTM and CDR2 is ANQGSEA. This CDR3 comprises 13 residues.

This clone appeared a single time. The genes are TRBV29-1 and TRBJ1-1; no definite D call. CDR1 SQVTM and CDR2 ANQGSEA come from the germline V gene. The CDR3 has 10 amino acids. V shed 0 bases and J shed 10 bases, with 6 bases lying between them. CDR3 sequence reads: CSVEEEAAFF. CDR3 nucleotide sequence: TGCAGCGTTGAAGAGGAGGCAGCTTTCTTT.

This clone was seen just once. This chain connects TRBV11-1 to TRBJ1-4; a weak D match, TRBD1 (6 bases). With 2 bases removed from V and 2 bases from J, the gap between germline ends came to 12 bases. Germline CDR1 is SGHAT and CDR2 is FQDESV (reference sequence). The CDR3 extends over 16 amino acids. CDR3 sequence: CASSLIMGATNEKLFF. CDR3 sequence (DNA): TGTGCCAGCAGCTTAATCATGGGGGCTACTAATGAAAAACTGTTTTTT.

This clone was observed a single time. The chain combines TRBV10-3 with TRBJ1-2, with TRBD1 matching 8 bases. The CDR3 totals 15 residues. The V and J ends lost 3 bases and 8 bases, in that order; junction bases with no gene match: 11. Germline values: CDR1 ENHRY, CDR2 SYGVKD. CDR3 residues: CAISDYTGGAKGYTF. The CDR3 DNA reads TGTGCCATCAGTGATTATACAGGGGGGGCTAAAGGCTACACCTTC.

V gene TRBV9 combines with J gene TRBJ2-1, with 9 bases aligning to TRBD2. Trimming took 0 bases from V and 8 from J; bases not matched to a gene: 6. The germline V gene encodes CDR1 SGDLS and CDR2 YYNGEE. CDR3 length: 15 residues. The DNA for the CDR3 is TGTGCCAGCAGCGTAGAAGGCGGGGGGGTCGATGAGCAGTTCTTC. Protein: CASSVEGGGVDEQFF.

This chain connects TRBV5-6 to TRBJ2-3; TRBD2 is a possible D gene (6 bases). The CDR3 extends over 19 amino acids. The ends were cut back, 3 bases at V and 0 bases at J, with 23 bases in the middle. Germline CDR1 and CDR2: SGHDT and YYEEEE. CDR3 amino acids: CASSSKKIGTPKSTDTQYF. CDR3 nucleotide sequence: TGTGCCAGCAGCTCCAAAAAAATAGGGACTCCCAAAAGCACAGATACGCAGTATTTT.

This CDR3 is CASDTVVGNTIYF. In DNA, the CDR3 is TGTGCCTCAGACACGGTAGTCGGAAACACCATATATTTT. V gene TRBV7-9 combines with J gene TRBJ1-3; D is unclear. The germline gives CDR1 SEHNR, CDR2 FQNEAQ (reference sequence). The CDR3 spans 13 residues. The V end lost 11 bases, the J end lost 4 bases, and 15 bases lay between the germline ends.

The chain recombines TRBV5-6 with TRBJ1-4; 8 bases map to TRBD1. Germline V gene sequence: CDR1 SGHDT, CDR2 YYEEEE. The CDR3 covers 16 residues. The junction had 4 bases not matched to a gene; V was cut back by 3 bases and J by 0 bases. This CDR3 reads CASSSRQGTTNEKLFF. The CDR3 nucleotides read TGTGCCAGCAGCTCCAGACAGGGGACAACTAATGAAAAACTGTTTTTT.

In its sample, this clone was seen a few times. The gene calls are TRBV19 and TRBJ2-2; D gene unclear. Germline-derived CDR1 and CDR2 are LNHDA and SQIVND (reference sequence). The CDR3 is made up of 14 amino acids. Trimming left V 7 bases short and J 2 bases short, with 11 bases between. This CDR3 is CASTNSLNTGELFF. DNA for the CDR3: TGTGCCAGTACAAACAGCCTAAACACCGGGGAGCTGTTTTTT.

The chain uses TRBV20-1 and TRBJ2-3; D unresolved. V gave up 3 bases and J gave up 9 bases, with 10 bases separating them. This CDR3 has 11 amino acids. Germline-derived CDR1 and CDR2 are DFQATT and SNEGSKA (reference sequence). The DNA of the CDR3 is TGCAGTGCTAGTCATACGGAGACGCAGTATTTT. It is translated as CSASHTETQYF.

The gene calls are TRBV15 and TRBJ2-2; D perhaps matches TRBD1 (5 bases). The germline V and J ends were trimmed by 3 bases and 3 bases, with 11 bases remaining between them. The CDR3 has 15 amino acids. Germline V gives CDR1 LNHNV, CDR2 YYDKDF (reference sequence). The CDR3: CATSSLQGYTGELFF. CDR3 coding DNA: TGTGCCACCAGCAGCCTCCAGGGATACACCGGGGAGCTGTTTTTT.

The CDR3 spells CASSKTGKNTEAFF. The CDR3 region has the DNA TGTGCCAGTTCTAAGACAGGGAAGAACACTGAAGCTTTCTTT. The V call is TRBV19, the J call TRBJ1-1; 7 positions agree with TRBD1. CDR1 and CDR2 (germline): LNHDA, SQIVND (reference sequence). The V segment lost 8 bases and the J segment 1 base; nucleotides outside the gene matches: 7. There are 14 residues in the CDR3.

The J gene is TRBJ2-1, the V gene TRBV25-1, with 13 bases matching TRBD2. The germline gives CDR1 MGHDK, CDR2 SYGVNS. With 1 base clipped from V and 7 bases from J, the junction kept 4 bases outside the gene matches. The CDR3 is 16 amino acids. DNA for the CDR3: TGTGCCAGCAGTGAATCGACTAGCGGGGGGTGGAATGAGCAGTTCTTC. Residues: CASSESTSGGWNEQFF.

The CDR3 DNA is TGCGCCAGCAGCGACTTGACCAGGGACGGAGGGGCCTACGAGCAGTACTTC. Protein product: CASSDLTRDGGAYEQYF. This chain connects TRBV10-1 to TRBJ2-7; D might be TRBD2 (6 bases). Germline lookup yields CDR1 WNHNN and CDR2 SYGVQD (reference sequence). V was cut by 6 bases and J by 2 bases, with 23 bases left in between. The CDR3 extends over 17 amino acids.

The rearrangement links TRBV6-1 to TRBJ1-5, with unresolved D. This CDR3 comprises 15 residues. Germline V lookup: CDR1 MNHNS, CDR2 SASEGT. The V and J ends lost 0 bases and 3 bases respectively, with 9 bases between them. CDR3 sequence (DNA): TGTGCCAGCAGTGAAGCGCTAGTGCCCAATCAGCCCCAGCATTTT. Protein sequence: CASSEALVPNQPQHF.

V and J are TRBV7-9 and TRBJ2-7, with a weak D call TRBD2 (5 bases). Germline V gives CDR1 SEHNR, CDR2 FQNEAQ (reference sequence). This CDR3 spans 17 amino acids. The V gene lost 0 bases and the J gene lost 3 bases, with 18 bases spanning the gap. This CDR3 is CASSLAEGHRYHYEQYF. The CDR3 DNA follows: TGTGCCAGCAGCTTAGCAGAGGGCCACCGATATCACTACGAGCAGTACTTC.

This clone was observed once. This chain uses TRBV11-3 with TRBJ2-1, with a tentative D call TRBD2 (6 bases). The germline V and J ends were trimmed by 4 bases and 0 bases, with 7 bases remaining between them. The CDR3 is made up of 14 amino acids. Looked up from germline, CDR1 is SGHNT and CDR2 is YENEEA. DNA of the CDR3: TGTGCCAGCAGCTCCGGGAGCTCCTACAATGAGCAGTTCTTC. Translating it yields CASSSGSSYNEQFF.

The rearrangement uses TRBV7-3 and TRBJ2-3; possibly TRBD2 for D (7 bases). The CDR3 runs to 15 residues. Trimming removed 5 bases from V and 0 bases from J, with 12 bases in between. Germline V gene lookup returns CDR1 SGHTA and CDR2 FQGTGA. The CDR3 nucleotides read TGTGCCAGCAGCCTAAGGGGGGGCAGCACAGATACGCAGTATTTT. The encoded protein is CASSLRGGSTDTQYF.